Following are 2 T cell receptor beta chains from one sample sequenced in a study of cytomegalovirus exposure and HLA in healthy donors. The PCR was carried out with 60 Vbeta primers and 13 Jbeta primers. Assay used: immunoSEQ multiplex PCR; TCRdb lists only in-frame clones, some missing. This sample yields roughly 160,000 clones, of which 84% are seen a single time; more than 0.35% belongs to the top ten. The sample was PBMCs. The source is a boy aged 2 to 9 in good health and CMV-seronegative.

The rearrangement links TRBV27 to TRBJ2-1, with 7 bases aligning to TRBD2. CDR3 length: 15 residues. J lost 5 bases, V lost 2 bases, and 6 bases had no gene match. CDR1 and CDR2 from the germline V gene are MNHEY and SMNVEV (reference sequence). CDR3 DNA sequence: TGTGCCAGCAGTTTAAATGGCGGGAGCAACAATGAGCAGTTCTTC. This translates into CASSLNGGSNNEQFF.

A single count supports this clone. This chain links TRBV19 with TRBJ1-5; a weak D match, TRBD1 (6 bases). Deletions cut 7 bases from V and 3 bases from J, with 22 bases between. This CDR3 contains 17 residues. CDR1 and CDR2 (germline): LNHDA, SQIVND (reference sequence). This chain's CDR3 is CASNSMRDTRLNQPQHF. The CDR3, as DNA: TGTGCCAGTAACTCGATGAGGGACACTCGACTCAATCAGCCCCAGCATTTT.